A single sample is the source of the 23 T cell receptor beta chains below, sequenced in a study of T cell responses to AZD1222 COVID-19 vaccine. TCRdb keeps only in-frame clones here, not all; method: immunoSEQ multiplex PCR. The sample includes around 250,000 clones, 93% of them seen just once. Material: peripheral blood, obtained on day 0 of AZD1222 vaccination. These receptors came from an adult in good health.

The J gene is TRBJ1-1, the V gene TRBV7-3; D remains ambiguous. There are 13 residues in the CDR3. CDR1 SGHTA and CDR2 FQGTGA come from the germline V gene. The V end lost 3 bases, the J end lost 5 bases, and 10 bases lay between the germline ends. CDR3 loop: CASSFKGGTEAFF. The DNA for the CDR3 is TGTGCCAGCAGCTTCAAGGGCGGGACTGAAGCTTTCTTT.

The chain uses TRBV5-4 and TRBJ2-5; D gene uncertain. From germline, CDR1 is SGHNT and CDR2 YYREEE (reference sequence). Between the trimmed V and J ends, which lost 4 bases and 2 bases, there was a span of 12 bases. CDR3 length equals 14 residues. CDR3 residues: CASSPSQNQETQYF. CDR3 coding DNA: TGTGCCAGCAGCCCCTCACAGAATCAAGAGACCCAGTACTTC.

This clone was seen only once. The gene calls are TRBV2 and TRBJ1-5; perhaps TRBD1 as D (6 bases). This CDR3 has 14 amino acids. Germline loops: CDR1 SNHLY, CDR2 FYNNEI. Trimming removed 3 bases from V and 7 bases from J, with 13 bases in between. CDR3 loop: CASSDGNRVQPQHF. The DNA of the CDR3 is TGTGCCAGCAGTGACGGCAACAGGGTCCAGCCCCAGCATTTT.

The rearrangement uses TRBV28 and TRBJ2-2; the D gene is possibly TRBD1 (6 bases). Germline V lookup: CDR1 MDHEN, CDR2 SYDVKM. Trimming removed 3 bases at V and 4 bases at J, with 12 bases between. The CDR3 length is 15 residues. The CDR3 region is CASSFEGHSTGELFF. The CDR3 DNA reads TGTGCCAGCAGTTTCGAGGGACATTCCACCGGGGAGCTGTTTTTT.

This chain connects TRBV7-2 to TRBJ1-4; D remains unclear. The CDR3 totals 14 residues. The germline gives CDR1 SGHTA, CDR2 FQGNSA. Trimming took off 8 bases at V and 0 bases at J, with 10 bases between the two ends. The CDR3 nucleotides are TGTGCCAGCCGCCCGCCGTCAACTAATGAAAAACTGTTTTTT. Translation gives CASRPPSTNEKLFF.

This clone came up once. This chain connects TRBV19 to TRBJ2-2; 7 nucleotides align to TRBD1. CDR3 length: 14 amino acids. Germline V gives CDR1 LNHDA, CDR2 SQIVND (reference sequence). With V trimmed by 11 bases and J by 2 bases, 8 bases remained unmatched. CDR3 DNA sequence: TGTGCCTCCTCGGGGACAGCAAACACCGGGGAGCTGTTTTTT. The encoded protein is CASSGTANTGELFF.

This CDR3 is CATRGDVETQYF. CDR3 coding DNA: TGTGCCACCAGAGGGGACGTAGAGACCCAGTACTTC. The rearrangement joins TRBV15 to TRBJ2-5; D may correspond to TRBD1 or TRBD2 (5 bases each). The CDR3 has 12 residues. Trimming removed 6 bases at V and 4 bases at J, with 9 bases between. Looked up from germline, CDR1 is LNHNV and CDR2 is YYDKDF (reference sequence).

The chain carries TRBV18 and TRBJ2-7; 8 bases are shared with TRBD1. With V trimmed by 2 bases and J by 7 bases, 7 bases remained unmatched. CDR3 length: 14 residues. Germline V CDR1 and CDR2: KGHSH, LQKENI. The CDR3 here is CASSPWTGPQEQYF. The CDR3 nucleotides are TGTGCCAGCTCACCATGGACAGGGCCGCAGGAGCAGTACTTC.

The chain couples TRBV2 to TRBJ1-5; a weak D match, TRBD1 (5 bases). Germline CDR1 reads SNHLY; CDR2 reads FYNNEI. Trimming took 0 bases from V and 6 from J, leaving 15 bases between them. The CDR3 has 16 residues. CDR3 in amino acids: CASSEALRQGGQPQHF. The CDR3 DNA follows: TGTGCCAGCAGTGAAGCGCTTCGGCAGGGAGGTCAGCCCCAGCATTTT. The full variable domain, with the rest looked up from reference TRBV2 and TRBJ1-5, is EPEVTQTPSHQVTQMGQEVILRCVPISNHLYFYWYRQILGQKVEFLVSFYNNEISEKSEIFDDQFSVERPDGSNFTLKIRSTKLEDSAMYFCASSEALRQGGQPQHFGDGTRLSIL.

The chain has TRBV21-1 and TRBJ2-7; TRBD2, the table's D call, was not compared with the DNA. TRBV21-1 constitutes a pseudogene. The CDR3 has 14 residues. CDR3 in amino acids: CASSPRPITYEQYF. DNA for the CDR3: TGTGCCAGCAGCCCGAGGCCCATTACCTACGAGCAGTACTTC.

The V and J genes are TRBV28 and TRBJ2-2; D may be TRBD2 (5 bases). Germline V gene sequence: CDR1 MDHEN, CDR2 SYDVKM. Trimming cost V 9 bases and J 5 bases, with 10 bases left between them. The CDR3 has 12 amino acids. The DNA of the CDR3 is TGTGCCAGTGTGAGGGAGACCGGGGAGCTGTTTTTT. Translated, it gives CASVRETGELFF.

The V gene is TRBV28, the J gene TRBJ1-2; 7 nucleotides match TRBD1. The CDR3 contains 14 residues. The germline V gene has CDR1 MDHEN and CDR2 SYDVKM. J gave up 8 bases and V 6 bases, and 12 bases lay outside the gene matches. The CDR3 sequence: CASSQPKGAGGYTF. The DNA of the CDR3 is TGTGCCAGCAGCCAACCTAAGGGGGCAGGGGGCTACACCTTC.

The rearrangement uses TRBV5-5 and TRBJ2-7; 9 positions match TRBD1. With V trimmed by 1 base and J by 7 bases, 9 bases remained unmatched. CDR1 SGHKS and CDR2 YYEKEE come from the germline V gene (reference sequence). The CDR3 loop spans 15 amino acids. CDR3 DNA: TGTGCCAGCAGCTTGATTGGGACAGGGACACGGGAGCAGTACTTC. Residues: CASSLIGTGTREQYF.

V is TRBV29-1 and J is TRBJ2-3; D unresolved. V dropped 3 bases and J dropped 3 bases, with 7 bases sitting between them. The CDR3 length is 12 residues. CDR1 and CDR2 (germline): SQVTM, ANQGSEA. CDR3 sequence reads: CSVDSLTDTQYF. The CDR3 DNA follows: TGCAGCGTTGACAGCCTTACAGATACGCAGTATTTT.

The genes are TRBV5-4 and TRBJ1-6; D possibly corresponds to TRBD1 (5 bases). The CDR3 is made up of 16 amino acids. In germline, CDR1 is SGHNT, CDR2 YYREEE (reference sequence). Deletions cut 4 bases from V and 8 bases from J, with 19 bases between. The CDR3 DNA follows: TGTGCCAGCAGCCGAACGGCGGGTCGGGGCGATTCACCCCTCCACTTT. It yields the protein CASSRTAGRGDSPLHF.

The CDR3 protein is CASSTGGTGEQFF. CDR3 coding DNA: TGTGCCAGCAGCACCGGGGGAACAGGAGAGCAGTTCTTC. V usage is TRBV9 and J usage is TRBJ2-1; D is possibly TRBD2 (6 bases). There are 13 residues in the CDR3. V was shortened by 4 bases and J by 10 bases, with 15 bases between the two germline ends. The germline V gene encodes CDR1 SGDLS and CDR2 YYNGEE.

The chain joins TRBV2 to TRBJ1-1; 7 nucleotides line up with TRBD1. The CDR3 length is 14 residues. In germline, CDR1 is SNHLY, CDR2 FYNNEI. The J segment lost 5 bases and the V segment lost 5 bases, leaving 8 bases of the junction unmatched. The CDR3 sequence is CASSNRGMGTEAFF. The CDR3 nucleotides read TGTGCCAGCAGTAACAGGGGAATGGGGACTGAAGCTTTCTTT.

This chain connects TRBV15 to TRBJ2-3, with 8 bases that match TRBD2. The CDR3 is made up of 14 amino acids. After removal of 6 bases from V and 6 bases from J, the junction contained 8 bases not matched to a gene. Germline V CDR1 and CDR2: LNHNV, YYDKDF (reference sequence). DNA for the CDR3: TGTGCCACCAGAGCGGGAGTTTTTGCCGATACGCAGTATTTT. Amino acids: CATRAGVFADTQYF.

The rearrangement joins TRBV28 to TRBJ1-4; D is undetermined. The CDR3 contains 14 residues. V was clipped by 8 bases and J by 5 bases, with 15 bases between them. Germline values: CDR1 MDHEN, CDR2 SYDVKM. CDR3 in amino acids: CASSQSAGNEKLFF. In DNA form, the CDR3 reads TGTGCCAGCTCGCAATCCGCAGGCAATGAAAAACTGTTTTTT.

The V gene is TRBV28, the J gene TRBJ2-7, with 10 bases that match TRBD1. The CDR3 sequence is 14 residues long. Germline CDR1 MDHEN, CDR2 SYDVKM. V dropped 8 bases and J dropped 0; count of bases not matched to a gene: 4. The chain's CDR3 is CASLGDRGSYEQYF. The CDR3 bases are TGTGCCAGCCTGGGGGACAGGGGCTCCTACGAGCAGTACTTC.

The chain has TRBV9 and TRBJ2-1; D remains ambiguous. Trimming took off 4 bases at V and 8 bases at J, with 13 bases between the two ends. Looked up from germline, CDR1 is SGDLS and CDR2 is YYNGEE. This CDR3 spans 13 amino acids. CDR3 sequence (DNA): TGTGCCAGCAGCATCTCTAGGGTCGATGAGCAGTTCTTC. Translated: CASSISRVDEQFF.

The chain has TRBV3-1 (or the pseudogene TRBV3-2) and TRBJ2-1; 8 bases map to TRBD2. Germline V lookup: CDR1 LGHDT, CDR2 YNNKEL (reference sequence). V was clipped by 3 bases and J by 9 bases; unmatched bases: 7. This CDR3 is built from 14 residues. Here the CDR3 reads CASSQRSGGSEQFF. CDR3 DNA: TGTGCCAGCAGCCAGCGGAGCGGGGGAAGTGAGCAGTTCTTC.

This clone appeared a single time. In nucleotides, the CDR3 is TGCGCCAGCAGCCTCCATGGACCTCCTGCAGCCGGGGAGCTGTTTTTT. This gives the protein CASSLHGPPAAGELFF. The V call is TRBV4-1, the J call TRBJ2-2, with no clear D. Trimming left V 4 bases short and J 6 bases short, with 18 bases between. This CDR3 has 16 amino acids. The germline V gene has CDR1 MGHRA and CDR2 YSYEKL.